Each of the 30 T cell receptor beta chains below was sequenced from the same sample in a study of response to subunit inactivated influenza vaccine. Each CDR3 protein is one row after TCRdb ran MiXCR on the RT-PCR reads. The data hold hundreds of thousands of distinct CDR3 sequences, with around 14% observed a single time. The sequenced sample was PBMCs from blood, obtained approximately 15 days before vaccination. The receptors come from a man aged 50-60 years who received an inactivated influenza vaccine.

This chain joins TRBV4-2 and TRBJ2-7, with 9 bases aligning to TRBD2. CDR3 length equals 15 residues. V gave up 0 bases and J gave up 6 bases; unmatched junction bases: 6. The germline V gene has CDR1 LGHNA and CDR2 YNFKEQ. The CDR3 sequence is CASSQEVAGVPEQYF. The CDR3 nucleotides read TGTGCCAGCAGCCAAGAAGTAGCGGGAGTCCCCGAGCAGTACTTC.

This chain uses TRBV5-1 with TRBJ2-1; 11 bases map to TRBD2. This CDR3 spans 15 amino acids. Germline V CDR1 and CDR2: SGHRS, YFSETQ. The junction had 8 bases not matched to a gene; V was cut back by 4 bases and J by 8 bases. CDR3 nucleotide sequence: TGCGCCAGCAGCCAAACTAGCGGGAGTAGGTATGAGCAGTTCTTC. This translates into CASSQTSGSRYEQFF.

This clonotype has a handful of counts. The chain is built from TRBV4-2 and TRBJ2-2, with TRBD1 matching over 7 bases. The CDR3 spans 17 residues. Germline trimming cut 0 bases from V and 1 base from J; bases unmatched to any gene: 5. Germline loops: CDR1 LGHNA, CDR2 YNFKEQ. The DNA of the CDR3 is TGTGCCAGCAGCCAAGATCCCGACAGGGTGAACACCGGGGAGCTGTTTTTT. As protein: CASSQDPDRVNTGELFF.

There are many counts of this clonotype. CDR3 residues: CSFSQGLMNTEAFF. The CDR3 DNA is TGCAGCTTCAGCCAGGGCCTCATGAACACTGAAGCTTTCTTT. The chain combines TRBV29-1 with TRBJ1-1, with D possibly being TRBD1 (5 bases). The CDR3 runs to 14 residues. Between the trimmed V and J ends, which lost 8 bases and 0 bases, there was a span of 16 bases. Germline V lookup: CDR1 SQVTM, CDR2 ANQGSEA.

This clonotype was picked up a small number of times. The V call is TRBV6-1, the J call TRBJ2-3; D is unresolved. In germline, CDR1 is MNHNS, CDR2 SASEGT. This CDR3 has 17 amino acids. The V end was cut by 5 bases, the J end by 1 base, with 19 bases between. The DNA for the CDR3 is TGTGCCAGCAGTCCTTCTGGGCTCGGCGGTGGCACAGATACGCAGTATTTT. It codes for CASSPSGLGGGTDTQYF.

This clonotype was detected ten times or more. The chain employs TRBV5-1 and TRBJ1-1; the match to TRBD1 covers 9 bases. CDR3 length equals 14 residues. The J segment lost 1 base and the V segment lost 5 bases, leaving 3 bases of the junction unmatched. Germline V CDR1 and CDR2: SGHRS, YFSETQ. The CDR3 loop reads CASSRQGENTEAFF. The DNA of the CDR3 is TGCGCCAGCAGTAGACAGGGGGAGAACACTGAAGCTTTCTTT. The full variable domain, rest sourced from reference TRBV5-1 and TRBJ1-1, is KAGVTQTPRYLIKTRGQQVTLSCSPISGHRSVSWYQQTPGQGLQFLFEYFSETQRNKGNFPGRFSGRQFSNSRSEMNVSTLELGDSALYLCASSRQGENTEAFFGQGTRLTVV.

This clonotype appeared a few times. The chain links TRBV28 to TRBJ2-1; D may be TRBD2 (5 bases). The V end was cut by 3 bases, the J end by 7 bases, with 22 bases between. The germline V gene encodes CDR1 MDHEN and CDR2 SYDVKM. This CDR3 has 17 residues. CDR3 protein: CASSFPAIGVVRNEQFF. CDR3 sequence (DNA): TGTGCCAGCAGTTTCCCTGCGATCGGGGTGGTAAGGAATGAGCAGTTCTTC.

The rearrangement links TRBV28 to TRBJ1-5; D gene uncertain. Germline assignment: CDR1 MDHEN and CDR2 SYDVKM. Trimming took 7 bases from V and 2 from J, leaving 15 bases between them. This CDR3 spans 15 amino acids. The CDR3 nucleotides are TGTGCCAGCACCCCATGGGGTAAGGGCAATCAGCCCCAGCATTTT. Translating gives CASTPWGKGNQPQHF. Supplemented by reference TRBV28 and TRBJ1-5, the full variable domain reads DVKVTQSSRYLVKRTGEKVFLECVQDMDHENMFWYRQDPGLGLRLIYFSYDVKMKEKGDIPEGYSVSREKKERFSLILESASTNQTSMYLCASTPWGKGNQPQHFGDGTRLSIL.

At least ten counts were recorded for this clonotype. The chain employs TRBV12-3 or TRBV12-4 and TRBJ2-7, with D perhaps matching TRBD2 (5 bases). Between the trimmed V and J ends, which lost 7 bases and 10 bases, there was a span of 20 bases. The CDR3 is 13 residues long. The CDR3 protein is CASTTSKVGGQYF. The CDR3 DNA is TGTGCCAGCACCACTTCCAAAGTAGGAGGTCAGTACTTC.

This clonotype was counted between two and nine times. CDR3 loop: CASSLRQVLAGPSTDTQYF. The CDR3 coding sequence is TGTGCCAGCTCACTACGACAGGTTTTGGCGGGTCCAAGCACAGATACGCAGTATTTT. The chain links TRBV18 to TRBJ2-3, with D possibly TRBD1 on 6 matching bases. Germline CDR1 is KGHSH and CDR2 is LQKENI. This CDR3 region has 19 residues. With 4 bases removed from V and 0 bases from J, the gap between germline ends came to 23 bases.

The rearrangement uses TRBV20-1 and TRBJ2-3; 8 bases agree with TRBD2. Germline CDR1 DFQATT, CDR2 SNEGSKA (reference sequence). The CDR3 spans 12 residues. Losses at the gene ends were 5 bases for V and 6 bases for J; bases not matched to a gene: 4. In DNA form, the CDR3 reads TGCAGTGCTTCGGGAGGGTGGGATACGCAGTATTTT. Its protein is CSASGGWDTQYF.

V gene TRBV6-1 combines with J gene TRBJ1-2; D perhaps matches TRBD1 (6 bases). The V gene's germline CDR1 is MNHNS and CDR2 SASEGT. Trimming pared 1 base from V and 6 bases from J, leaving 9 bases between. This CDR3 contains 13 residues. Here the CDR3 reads CASSEGGRDGYTF. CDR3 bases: TGTGCCAGCAGTGAAGGGGGGCGGGATGGCTACACCTTC.

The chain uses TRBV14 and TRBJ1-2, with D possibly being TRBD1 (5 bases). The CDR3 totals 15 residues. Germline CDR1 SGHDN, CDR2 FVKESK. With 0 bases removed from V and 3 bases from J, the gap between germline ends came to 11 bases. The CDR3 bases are TGTGCCAGCAGCCAAGACAGGGTTCAGGACTATGGCTACACCTTC. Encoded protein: CASSQDRVQDYGYTF.

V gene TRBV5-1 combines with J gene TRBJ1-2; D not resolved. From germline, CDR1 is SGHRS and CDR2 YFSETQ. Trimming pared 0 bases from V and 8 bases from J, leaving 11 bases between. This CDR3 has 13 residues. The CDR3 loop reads CASSLEQRVGYTF. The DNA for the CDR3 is TGCGCCAGCAGCTTGGAACAACGGGTGGGCTACACCTTC.

The CDR3 nucleotides read TGTGCCATCAGTGCAGCGGGAGGGCTTGATACGCAGTATTTT. Translated: CAISAAGGLDTQYF. The genes are TRBV10-3 and TRBJ2-3; TRBD2 matches 10 bases. V trimming: 4 bases; J trimming: 6 bases; junction bases outside the gene matches: 4. The CDR3 sequence is 14 residues long. Germline loops: CDR1 ENHRY, CDR2 SYGVKD.

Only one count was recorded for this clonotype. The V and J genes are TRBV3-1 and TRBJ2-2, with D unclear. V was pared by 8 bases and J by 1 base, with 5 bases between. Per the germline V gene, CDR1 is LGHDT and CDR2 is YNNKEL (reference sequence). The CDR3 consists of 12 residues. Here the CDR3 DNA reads TGTGCCAGCTTACAGAACACCGGGGAGCTGTTTTTT. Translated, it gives CASLQNTGELFF.

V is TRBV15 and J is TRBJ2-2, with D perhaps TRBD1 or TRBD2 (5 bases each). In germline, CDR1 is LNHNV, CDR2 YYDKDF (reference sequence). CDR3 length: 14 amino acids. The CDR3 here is CDIIRDRNTGELFF. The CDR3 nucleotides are TGTGATATCATTAGGGACCGGAACACCGGGGAGCTGTTTTTT.

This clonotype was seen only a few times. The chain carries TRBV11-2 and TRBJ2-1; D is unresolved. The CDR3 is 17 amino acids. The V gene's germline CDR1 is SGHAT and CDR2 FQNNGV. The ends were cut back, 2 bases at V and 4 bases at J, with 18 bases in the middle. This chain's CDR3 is CASSLFASRALYNEQFF. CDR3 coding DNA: TGTGCCAGCAGCTTATTTGCGTCTAGGGCCCTTTACAATGAGCAGTTCTTC. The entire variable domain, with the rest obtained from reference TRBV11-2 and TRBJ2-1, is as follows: EAGVAQSPRYKIIEKRQSVAFWCNPISGHATLYWYQQILGQGPKLLIQFQNNGVVDDSQLPKDRFSAERLKGVDSTLKIQPAKLEDSAVYLCASSLFASRALYNEQFFGPGTRLTVL.

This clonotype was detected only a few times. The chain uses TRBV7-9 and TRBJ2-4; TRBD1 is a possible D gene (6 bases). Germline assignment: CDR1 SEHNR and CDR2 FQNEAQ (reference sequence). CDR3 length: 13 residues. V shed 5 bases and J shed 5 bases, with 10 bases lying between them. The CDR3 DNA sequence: TGTGCCAGCAGCCCAGGGGCGCAAAACATTCAGTACTTC. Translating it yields CASSPGAQNIQYF.

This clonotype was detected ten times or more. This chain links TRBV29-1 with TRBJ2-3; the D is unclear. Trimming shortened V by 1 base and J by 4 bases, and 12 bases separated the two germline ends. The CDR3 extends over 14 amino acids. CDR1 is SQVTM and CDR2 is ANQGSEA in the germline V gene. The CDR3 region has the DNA TGCAGCGTTGAAGTTTTACCTCCTCCAGATACGCAGTATTTT. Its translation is CSVEVLPPPDTQYF.

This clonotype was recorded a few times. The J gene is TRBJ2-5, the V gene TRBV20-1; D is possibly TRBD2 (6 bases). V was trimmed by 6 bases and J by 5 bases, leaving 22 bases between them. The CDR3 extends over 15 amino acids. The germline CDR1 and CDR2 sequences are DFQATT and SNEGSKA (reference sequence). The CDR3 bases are TGCAGTGCGTCCATGGGGGTAGCGGTAGGGGAGACCCAGTACTTC. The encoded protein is CSASMGVAVGETQYF.

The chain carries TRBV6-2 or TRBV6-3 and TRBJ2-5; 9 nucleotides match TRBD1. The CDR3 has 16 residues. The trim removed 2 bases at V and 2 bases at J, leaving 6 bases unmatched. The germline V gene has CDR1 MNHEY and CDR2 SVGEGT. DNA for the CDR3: TGTGCCAGCAGTTACCTTTCGGGACAGGGTCAAGAGACCCAGTACTTC. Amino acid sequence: CASSYLSGQGQETQYF.

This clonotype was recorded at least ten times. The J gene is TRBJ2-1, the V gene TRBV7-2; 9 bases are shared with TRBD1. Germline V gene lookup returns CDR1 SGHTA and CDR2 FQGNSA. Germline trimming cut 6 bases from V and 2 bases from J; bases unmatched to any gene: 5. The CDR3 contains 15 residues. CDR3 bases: TGTGCCAGCAGACCGGGACAGGGTCCCTACAATGAGCAGTTCTTC. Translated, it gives CASRPGQGPYNEQFF.

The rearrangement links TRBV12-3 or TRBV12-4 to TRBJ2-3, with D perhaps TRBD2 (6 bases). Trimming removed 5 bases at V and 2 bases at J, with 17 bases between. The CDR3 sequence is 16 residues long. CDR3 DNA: TGTGCCAGCAGTCCACCCGGGGGTGGACTCACAGATACGCAGTATTTT. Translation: CASSPPGGGLTDTQYF.

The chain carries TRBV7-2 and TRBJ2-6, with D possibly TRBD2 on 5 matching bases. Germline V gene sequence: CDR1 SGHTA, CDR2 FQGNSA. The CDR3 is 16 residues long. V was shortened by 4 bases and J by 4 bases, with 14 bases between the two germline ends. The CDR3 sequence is CASSWAAARGANVLTF. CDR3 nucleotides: TGTGCCAGCAGCTGGGCAGCGGCTCGAGGGGCCAACGTCCTGACTTTC.

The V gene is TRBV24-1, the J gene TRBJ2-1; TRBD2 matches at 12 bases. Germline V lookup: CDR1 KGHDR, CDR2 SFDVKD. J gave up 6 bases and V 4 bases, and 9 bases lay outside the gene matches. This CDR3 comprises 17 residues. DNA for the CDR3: TGTGCCACCAGTGACCGAAAGACTAGCGGGGGCCGCAATGAGCAGTTCTTC. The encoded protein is CATSDRKTSGGRNEQFF.

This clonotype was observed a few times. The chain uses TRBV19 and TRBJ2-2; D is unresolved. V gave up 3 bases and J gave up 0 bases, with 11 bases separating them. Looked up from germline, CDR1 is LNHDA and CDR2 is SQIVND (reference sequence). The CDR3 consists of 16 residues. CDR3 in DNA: TGTGCCAGTAGTATGGATGGATTCACGAACACCGGGGAGCTGTTTTTT. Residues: CASSMDGFTNTGELFF.

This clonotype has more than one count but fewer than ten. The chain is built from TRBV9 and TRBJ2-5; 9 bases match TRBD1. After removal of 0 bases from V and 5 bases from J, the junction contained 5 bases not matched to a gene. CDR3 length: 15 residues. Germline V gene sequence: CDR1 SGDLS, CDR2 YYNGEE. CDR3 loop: CASSVAQGAWETQYF. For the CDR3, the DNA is TGTGCCAGCAGCGTAGCACAGGGGGCTTGGGAGACCCAGTACTTC.

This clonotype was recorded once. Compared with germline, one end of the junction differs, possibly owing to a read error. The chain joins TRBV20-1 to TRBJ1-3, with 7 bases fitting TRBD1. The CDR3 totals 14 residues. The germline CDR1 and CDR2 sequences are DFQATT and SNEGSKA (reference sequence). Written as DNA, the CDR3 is TGCAGTGCTAGAGGACAGGGCGGTGGAAACACCATATCTTTT. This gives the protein CSARGQGGGNTISF.

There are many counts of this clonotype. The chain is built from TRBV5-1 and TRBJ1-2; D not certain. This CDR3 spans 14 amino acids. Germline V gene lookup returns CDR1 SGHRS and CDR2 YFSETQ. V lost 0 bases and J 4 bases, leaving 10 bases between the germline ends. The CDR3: CASSLERGSYGYTF. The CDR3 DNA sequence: TGCGCCAGCAGCTTGGAACGGGGAAGCTATGGCTACACCTTC.